Each of the 17 T cell receptor beta chains below was sequenced from the same sample in a study of T cell responses to AZD1222 COVID-19 vaccine. The protocol was immunoSEQ multiplex PCR, while the TCRdb copy is restricted to in-frame clones and leaves out a portion. Of roughly 120,000 clones in the sample, roughly 89% were seen once. The sequenced sample was peripheral blood, obtained on day 0 of AZD1222 vaccination. These receptors were collected from an adult in good health.

V is TRBV7-9 and J is TRBJ1-3; no clear D. Germline V gives CDR1 SEHNR, CDR2 FQNEAQ (reference sequence). Trimming shortened V by 5 bases and J by 4 bases, and 21 bases separated the two germline ends. The CDR3 loop spans 17 amino acids. The CDR3 here is CASSTTMGGDDGNTIYF. The CDR3 DNA reads TGTGCCAGCAGCACTACCATGGGTGGGGATGACGGAAACACCATATATTTT.

The chain combines TRBV3-1 (or the pseudogene TRBV3-2) with TRBJ1-3, with 7 bases that match TRBD1. Germline V CDR1 and CDR2: LGHDT, YNNKEL (reference sequence). V lost 4 bases, J lost 0 bases, and 6 bases stayed unmatched. The CDR3 is made up of 16 amino acids. This CDR3 reads CASSRTGTDSGNTIYF. Here the CDR3 DNA reads TGTGCCAGCAGCCGGACCGGGACAGACTCTGGAAACACCATATATTTT.

This clone was recorded once. This chain links TRBV13 with TRBJ1-6; a possible D gene is TRBD1 (6 bases). The CDR3 runs 16 residues. Germline loops: CDR1 PRHDT, CDR2 FYEKMQ (reference sequence). Trimming shortened V by 3 bases and J by 6 bases, and 15 bases separated the two germline ends. CDR3 nucleotides: TGTGCCAGCAGCTTTCTACAGGGCCGATTTAATTCACCCCTCCACTTT. Translated, it gives CASSFLQGRFNSPLHF.

This chain connects TRBV6-5 to TRBJ1-6, with TRBD1 identical over 8 bases. Germline assignment: CDR1 MNHEY and CDR2 SVGAGI. CDR3 size: 13 residues. The junction had 6 bases not matched to a gene; V was cut back by 4 bases and J by 13 bases. CDR3 DNA sequence: TGTGCCAGCAGTTCCGGACAGGGAGGTCCCCTCCACTTT. Amino acid sequence: CASSSGQGGPLHF.

The V call is TRBV6-5, the J call TRBJ1-2; D uncertain. The germline gives CDR1 MNHEY, CDR2 SVGAGI. The CDR3 length is 13 residues. V lost 6 bases and J 1 base, leaving 9 bases between the germline ends. CDR3 amino acids: CASRADLNYGYTF. The CDR3, as DNA: TGTGCCAGCAGGGCAGACCTTAACTATGGCTACACCTTC.

The chain recombines TRBV29-1 with TRBJ2-3, with a possible D match to TRBD1 (6 bases). Trimming shortened V by 4 bases and J by 1 base, and 18 bases separated the two germline ends. The CDR3 has 16 residues. Per the germline V gene, CDR1 is SQVTM and CDR2 is ANQGSEA. DNA for the CDR3: TGCAGCGTTGGAGGGATATCCAGGGGTGGCACAGATACGCAGTATTTT. Translated: CSVGGISRGGTDTQYF.

The chain joins TRBV5-6 to TRBJ2-1, with D hard to call. CDR1 and CDR2 from the germline V gene are SGHDT and YYEEEE. With 2 bases removed from V and 7 bases from J, the gap between germline ends came to 10 bases. This CDR3 contains 13 residues. CDR3 region: CASSFGSANEQFF. The CDR3, as DNA: TGTGCCAGCAGCTTTGGGTCCGCTAATGAGCAGTTCTTC.

This clone was seen a few times. The chain links TRBV20-1 to TRBJ2-2, with D possibly matching TRBD1 (6 bases). Looked up from germline, CDR1 is DFQATT and CDR2 is SNEGSKA (reference sequence). This CDR3 is 13 amino acids long. Deletions cut 3 bases from V and 6 bases from J, with 11 bases between. The CDR3 protein is CSASDRSPGELFF. The CDR3 DNA is TGCAGTGCTAGTGACAGGTCTCCCGGGGAGCTGTTTTTT.

The genes are TRBV5-4 and TRBJ2-4, with D perhaps given as TRBD1 or TRBD2 (5 bases each). The CDR3 contains 17 residues. Looked up from germline, CDR1 is SGHNT and CDR2 is YYREEE (reference sequence). V was pared by 2 bases and J by 8 bases, with 23 bases between. CDR3 DNA: TGTGCCAGCAGCTTAGGGACGGACCCCGCAGGTCTTGACATTCAGTACTTC. The encoded protein is CASSLGTDPAGLDIQYF. Based on the CDR3 plus reference TRBV5-4 and TRBJ2-4, the full variable domain is ETGVTQSPTHLIKTRGQQVTLRCSSQSGHNTVSWYQQALGQGPQFIFQYYREEENGRGNFPPRFSGLQFPNYSSELNVNALELDDSALYLCASSLGTDPAGLDIQYFGAGTRLSVL.

V gene TRBV6-1 combines with J gene TRBJ2-7, with D tentatively TRBD2 (7 bases). The CDR3 has 16 residues. Germline V gene sequence: CDR1 MNHNS, CDR2 SASEGT. The V end was cut by 3 bases, the J end by 4 bases, with 19 bases between. The chain's CDR3 is CASSDPNGGRGYEQYF. The CDR3 nucleotides read TGTGCCAGCAGTGACCCAAATGGGGGGAGGGGGTACGAGCAGTACTTC.

The chain carries TRBV7-2 and TRBJ1-2, with TRBD1 identical over 11 bases. The germline CDR1 and CDR2 sequences are SGHTA and FQGNSA. The CDR3 contains 17 residues. V was pared by 5 bases and J by 6 bases, with 14 bases of the junction left unmatched. CDR3 coding DNA: TGTGCCAGCAGCCACCCCCGGGACAGGGGGGGGGAGAATGGCTACACCTTC. Residues: CASSHPRDRGGENGYTF.

This chain uses TRBV7-2 with TRBJ2-3; D gene ambiguous. This CDR3 comprises 15 residues. With 5 bases removed from V and 2 bases from J, the gap between germline ends came to 14 bases. Germline V lookup: CDR1 SGHTA, CDR2 FQGNSA. CDR3 DNA sequence: TGTGCCAGCAGCCCCTCATACCTCGACACAGATACGCAGTATTTT. This gives the protein CASSPSYLDTDTQYF.

The chain is built from TRBV2 and TRBJ1-5; D is uncertain. Trimming removed 4 bases from V and 3 bases from J, with 10 bases in between. This CDR3 has 14 residues. From germline, CDR1 is SNHLY and CDR2 FYNNEI. The CDR3 nucleotides are TGTGCCAGCAGTGCCGGGCTCGACAATCAGCCCCAGCATTTT. Its translation is CASSAGLDNQPQHF.

This chain links TRBV12-3 or TRBV12-4 with TRBJ1-4; no clear D gene. Trimming stripped 0 bases from V and 6 bases from J, with 5 bases between. The CDR3 contains 13 residues. The CDR3, as DNA: TGTGCCAGCAGTTTAGCCGGGTATGAAAAACTGTTTTTT. Protein: CASSLAGYEKLFF.

V is TRBV5-4 and J is TRBJ1-6; D may be TRBD1 (5 bases). Germline V gene lookup returns CDR1 SGHNT and CDR2 YYREEE (reference sequence). V lost 2 bases and J lost 0, with 9 bases in between. The CDR3 is made up of 16 amino acids. CDR3 nucleotide sequence: TGTGCCAGCAGCTTCCCAGGGAGCTCCTATAATTCACCCCTCCACTTT. This codes for CASSFPGSSYNSPLHF.

The chain couples TRBV19 to TRBJ1-2; D is perhaps TRBD1 (6 bases). Per germline, CDR1 LNHDA and CDR2 SQIVND (reference sequence). V was trimmed by 4 bases and J by 4 bases, leaving 19 bases between them. The CDR3 runs to 16 residues. CDR3 coding DNA: TGTGCCAGTAGTAGGGGAAAGGACAGCTCCTCCTATGGCTACACCTTC. Amino acids: CASSRGKDSSSYGYTF.

This clone occurred once. The V gene is TRBV5-1, the J gene TRBJ2-1; 12 positions match TRBD2. The V gene's germline CDR1 is SGHRS and CDR2 YFSETQ. This CDR3 is built from 18 residues. V lost 3 bases to trimming and J lost 9 bases; unmatched junction nucleotides: 16. This CDR3 reads CASSSGTGALAGGSEQFF. CDR3 DNA: TGCGCCAGCAGCTCCGGGACAGGGGCACTAGCGGGAGGCAGTGAGCAGTTCTTC.